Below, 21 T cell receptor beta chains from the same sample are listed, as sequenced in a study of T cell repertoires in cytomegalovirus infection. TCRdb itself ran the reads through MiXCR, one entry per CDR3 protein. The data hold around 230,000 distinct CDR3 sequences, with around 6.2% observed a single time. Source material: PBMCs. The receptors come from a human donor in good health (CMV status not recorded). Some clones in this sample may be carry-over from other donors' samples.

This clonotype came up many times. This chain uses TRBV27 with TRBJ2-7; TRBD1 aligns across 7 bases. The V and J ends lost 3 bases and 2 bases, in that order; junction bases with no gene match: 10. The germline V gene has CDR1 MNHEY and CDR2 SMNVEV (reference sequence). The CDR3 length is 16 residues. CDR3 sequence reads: CASSLVGTATTYEQYF. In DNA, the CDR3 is TGTGCCAGCAGTTTGGTCGGGACAGCGACGACCTACGAGCAGTACTTC.

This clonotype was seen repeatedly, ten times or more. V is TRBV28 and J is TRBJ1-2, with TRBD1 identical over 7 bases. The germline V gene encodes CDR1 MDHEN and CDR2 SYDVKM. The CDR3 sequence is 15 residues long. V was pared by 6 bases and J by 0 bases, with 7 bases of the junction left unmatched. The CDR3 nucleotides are TGTGCCAGCAGGCCCGCGACAGGGCCTAACTATGGCTACACCTTC. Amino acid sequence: CASRPATGPNYGYTF.

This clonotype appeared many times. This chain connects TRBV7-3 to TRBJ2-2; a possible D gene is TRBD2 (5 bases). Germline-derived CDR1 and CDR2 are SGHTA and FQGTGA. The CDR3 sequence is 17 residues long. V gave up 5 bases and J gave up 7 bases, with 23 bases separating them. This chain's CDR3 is CASSLINAGSLRGELFF. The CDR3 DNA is TGTGCCAGCAGCCTCATTAATGCGGGCAGCCTACGCGGGGAGCTGTTTTTT.

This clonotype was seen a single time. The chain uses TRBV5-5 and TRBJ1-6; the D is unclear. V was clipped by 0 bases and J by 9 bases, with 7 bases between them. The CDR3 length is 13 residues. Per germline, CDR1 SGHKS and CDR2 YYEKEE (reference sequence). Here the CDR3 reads CASSLELLSPLHF. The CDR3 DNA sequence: TGTGCCAGCAGCTTGGAACTACTTTCACCCCTCCACTTT.

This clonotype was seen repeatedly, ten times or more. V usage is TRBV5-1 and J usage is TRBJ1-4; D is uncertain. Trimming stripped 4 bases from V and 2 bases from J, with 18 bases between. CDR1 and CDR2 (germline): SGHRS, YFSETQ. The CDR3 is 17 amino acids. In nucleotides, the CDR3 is TGCGCCAGCAGCCCGTTCTTCGAGGCCAAGACTAATGAAAAACTGTTTTTT. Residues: CASSPFFEAKTNEKLFF.

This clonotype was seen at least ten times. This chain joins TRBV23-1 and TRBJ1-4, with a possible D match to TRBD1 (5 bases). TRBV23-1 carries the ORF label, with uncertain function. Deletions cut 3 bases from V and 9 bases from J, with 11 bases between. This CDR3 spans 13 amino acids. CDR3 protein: CASSHAGGKKLFF. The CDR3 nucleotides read TGCGCCAGCAGTCACGCGGGGGGGAAAAAACTGTTTTTT.

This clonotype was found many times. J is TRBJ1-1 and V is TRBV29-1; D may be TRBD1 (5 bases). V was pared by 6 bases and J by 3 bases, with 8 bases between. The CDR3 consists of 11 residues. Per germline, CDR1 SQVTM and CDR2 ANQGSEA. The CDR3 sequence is CSVGTYTEAFF. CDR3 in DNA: TGCAGCGTAGGGACCTACACTGAAGCTTTCTTT.

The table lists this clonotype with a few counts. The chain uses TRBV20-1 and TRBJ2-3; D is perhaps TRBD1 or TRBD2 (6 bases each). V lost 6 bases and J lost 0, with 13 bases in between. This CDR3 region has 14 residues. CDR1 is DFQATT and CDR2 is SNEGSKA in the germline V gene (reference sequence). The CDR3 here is CSALEGGSTDTQYF. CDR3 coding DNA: TGCAGTGCCCTGGAGGGGGGTAGCACAGATACGCAGTATTTT.

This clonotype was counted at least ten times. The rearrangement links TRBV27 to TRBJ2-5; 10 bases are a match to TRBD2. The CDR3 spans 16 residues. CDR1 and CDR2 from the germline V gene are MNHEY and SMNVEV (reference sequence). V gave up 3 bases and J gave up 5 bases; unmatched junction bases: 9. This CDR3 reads CASSFDPGLARETQYF. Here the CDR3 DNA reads TGTGCCAGCAGTTTTGACCCGGGACTAGCGAGGGAGACCCAGTACTTC.

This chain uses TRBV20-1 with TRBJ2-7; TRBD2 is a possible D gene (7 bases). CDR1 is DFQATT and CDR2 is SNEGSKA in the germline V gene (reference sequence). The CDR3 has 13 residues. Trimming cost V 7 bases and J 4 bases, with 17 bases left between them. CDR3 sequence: CSGGGHKPYEQYF. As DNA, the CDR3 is TGCAGTGGGGGGGGACATAAGCCTTACGAGCAGTACTTC.

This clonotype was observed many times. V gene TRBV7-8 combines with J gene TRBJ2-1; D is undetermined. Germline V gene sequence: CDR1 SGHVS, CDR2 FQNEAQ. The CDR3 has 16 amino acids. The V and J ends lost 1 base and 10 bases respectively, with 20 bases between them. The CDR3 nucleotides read TGTGCCAGCAGCTTAGGACTCCGGATAAGACAAGGGGAGCAGTTCTTC. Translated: CASSLGLRIRQGEQFF.

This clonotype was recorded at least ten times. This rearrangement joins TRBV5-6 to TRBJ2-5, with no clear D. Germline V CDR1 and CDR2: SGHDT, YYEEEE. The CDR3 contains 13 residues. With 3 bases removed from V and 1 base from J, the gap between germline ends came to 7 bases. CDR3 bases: TGTGCCAGCAGCTCCGTCTCCCAAGAGACCCAGTACTTC. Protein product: CASSSVSQETQYF. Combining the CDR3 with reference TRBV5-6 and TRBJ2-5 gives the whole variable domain DAGVTQSPTHLIKTRGQQVTLRCSPKSGHDTVSWYQQALGQGPQFIFQYYEEEERQRGNFPDRFSGHQFPNYSSELNVNALLLGDSALYLCASSSVSQETQYFGPGTRLLVL.

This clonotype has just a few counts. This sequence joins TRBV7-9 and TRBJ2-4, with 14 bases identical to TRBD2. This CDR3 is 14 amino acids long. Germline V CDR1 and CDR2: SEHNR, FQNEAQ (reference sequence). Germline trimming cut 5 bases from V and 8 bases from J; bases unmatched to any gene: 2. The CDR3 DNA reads TGTGCCAGCAGCCGACTAGCGGGGGGGGACATTCAGTACTTC. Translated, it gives CASSRLAGGDIQYF.

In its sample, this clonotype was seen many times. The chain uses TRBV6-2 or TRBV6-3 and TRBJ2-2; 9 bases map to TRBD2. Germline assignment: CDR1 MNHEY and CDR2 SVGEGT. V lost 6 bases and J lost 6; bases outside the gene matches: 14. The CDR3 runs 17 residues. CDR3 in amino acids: CASRTILAGSTSGELFF. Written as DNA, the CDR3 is TGTGCCAGCAGAACAATACTAGCGGGTTCAACCTCCGGGGAGCTGTTTTTT.

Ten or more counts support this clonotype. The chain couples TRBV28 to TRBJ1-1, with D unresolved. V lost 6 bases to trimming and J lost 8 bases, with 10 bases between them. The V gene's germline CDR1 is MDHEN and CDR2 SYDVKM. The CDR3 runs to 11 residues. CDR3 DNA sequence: TGTGCCAGCAGCCCATATCAGGAAGCTTTCTTT. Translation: CASSPYQEAFF.

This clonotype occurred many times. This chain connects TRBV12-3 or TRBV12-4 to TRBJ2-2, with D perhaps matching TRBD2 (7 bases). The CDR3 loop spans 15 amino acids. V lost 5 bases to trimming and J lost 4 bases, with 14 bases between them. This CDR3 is CASSPWGGGTGELFF. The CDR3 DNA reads TGTGCCAGCAGTCCTTGGGGAGGGGGCACCGGGGAGCTGTTTTTT.

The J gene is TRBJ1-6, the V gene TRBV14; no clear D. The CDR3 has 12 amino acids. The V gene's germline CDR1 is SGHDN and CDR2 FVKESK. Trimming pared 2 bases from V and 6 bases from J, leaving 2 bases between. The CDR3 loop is CASSQPNSPLHF. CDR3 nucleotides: TGTGCCAGCAGCCAACCTAATTCACCCCTCCACTTT.

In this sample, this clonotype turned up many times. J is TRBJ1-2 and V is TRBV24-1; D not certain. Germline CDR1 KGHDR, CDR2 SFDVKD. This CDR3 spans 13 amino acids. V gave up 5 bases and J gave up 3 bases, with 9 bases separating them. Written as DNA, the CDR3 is TGTGCCACCAGTGGTCCCCCTTACTATGGCTACACCTTC. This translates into CATSGPPYYGYTF.

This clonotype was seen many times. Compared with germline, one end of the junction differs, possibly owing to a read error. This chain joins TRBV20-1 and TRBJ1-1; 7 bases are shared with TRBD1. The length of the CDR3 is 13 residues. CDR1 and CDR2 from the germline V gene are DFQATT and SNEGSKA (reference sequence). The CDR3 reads CSARDRAGTEAFF. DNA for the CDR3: TGCAGTGCTCGAGACAGGGCTGGCACTGAAGCTTTCTTT.

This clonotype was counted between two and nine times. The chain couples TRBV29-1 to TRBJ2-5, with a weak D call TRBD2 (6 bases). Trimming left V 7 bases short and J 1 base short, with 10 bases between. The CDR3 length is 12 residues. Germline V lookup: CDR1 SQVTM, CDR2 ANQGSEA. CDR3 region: CSAKEGQETQYF. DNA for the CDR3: TGCAGCGCGAAGGAGGGCCAAGAGACCCAGTACTTC. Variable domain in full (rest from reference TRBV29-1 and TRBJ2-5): SAVISQKPSRDICQRGTSLTIQCQVDSQVTMMFWYRQQPGQSLTLIATANQGSEATYESGFVIDKFPISRPNLTFSTLTVSNMSPEDSSIYLCSAKEGQETQYFGPGTRLLVL.

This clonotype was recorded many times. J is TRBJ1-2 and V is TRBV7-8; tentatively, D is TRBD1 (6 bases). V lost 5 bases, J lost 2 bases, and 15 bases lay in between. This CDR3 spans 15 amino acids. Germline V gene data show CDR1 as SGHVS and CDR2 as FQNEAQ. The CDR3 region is CASSPRGGRNYGYTF. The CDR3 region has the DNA TGTGCCAGCAGCCCCCGGGGGGGGCGGAACTATGGCTACACCTTC.